Following are 9 T cell receptor beta chains from one sample sequenced in a study of cytomegalovirus exposure and HLA in healthy donors. The study ran its PCR with 60 Vbeta and 13 Jbeta primers. The assay was immunoSEQ multiplex PCR, and TCRdb's table has in-frame clones only and misses some. The data show roughly 100,000 clones, over 12% seen once. Sequencing input: PBMCs. These receptors were collected from a female donor in good health and CMV-seronegative.

A few counts support this clone. The rearrangement links TRBV28 to TRBJ1-3; the match to TRBD1 covers 8 bases. CDR1 and CDR2 from the germline V gene are MDHEN and SYDVKM. This CDR3 region has 14 residues. V shed 6 bases, J shed 5 bases, and the junction held 6 bases outside the gene matches. The CDR3, as DNA: TGTGCCAGCAGAGGACAGGGTACTCGAAACACCATATATTTT. Translating gives CASRGQGTRNTIYF.

This clone appeared once. V is TRBV18 and J is TRBJ1-3, with TRBD1 identical over 9 bases. Germline V CDR1 and CDR2: KGHSH, LQKENI. The length of the CDR3 is 15 residues. After removal of 3 bases from V and 3 bases from J, the junction contained 3 bases not matched to a gene. CDR3 region: CASSPRDRVGNTIYF. CDR3 sequence (DNA): TGTGCCAGCTCACCCCGGGACAGGGTTGGAAACACCATATATTTT.

This chain uses TRBV4-3 with TRBJ2-2; 12 nucleotides line up with TRBD2. The germline CDR1 and CDR2 sequences are LGHNA and YSLEER. The CDR3 is made up of 17 amino acids. J gave up 6 bases and V 1 base, and 6 bases lay outside the gene matches. In DNA form, the CDR3 reads TGCGCCAGCAGCCAAGGACCTAGCGGGAGGGTCGCCGGGGAGCTGTTTTTT. It translates to CASSQGPSGRVAGELFF.

The rearrangement uses TRBV6-5 and TRBJ1-1; D gene ambiguous. V was pared by 6 bases and J by 0 bases, with 11 bases between. The CDR3 is 14 amino acids. The germline V gene encodes CDR1 MNHEY and CDR2 SVGAGI. The CDR3 spells CASRAQVMNTEAFF. In DNA, the CDR3 is TGTGCCAGCAGGGCGCAGGTTATGAACACTGAAGCTTTCTTT.

As to this clone: Germline and junction disagree at one end, which may indicate a read error. This chain links TRBV15 with TRBJ1-1, with TRBD1 matching 8 bases. Germline V gene sequence: CDR1 LNHNV, CDR2 YYDKDF (reference sequence). The length of the CDR3 is 15 residues. The DNA of the CDR3 is TGTGCCACCGGCAGAACGACAGGGGTTGGCACTGAAGCTTTCTTT. Protein: CATGRTTGVGTEAFF.

This clone has more than one count but fewer than ten. The genes are TRBV6-1 and TRBJ1-4; D remains unclear. The CDR3 is 13 residues long. The germline V gene has CDR1 MNHNS and CDR2 SASEGT. V lost 7 bases to trimming and J lost 8 bases, with 14 bases between them. The CDR3 bases are TGTGCCAGCACCGGGAAAGTAGGCGAAAAACTGTTTTTT. Encoded protein: CASTGKVGEKLFF.

The genes are TRBV19 and TRBJ1-3, with TRBD1 matching 7 bases. The ends lost 5 bases at V and 0 bases at J; junction bases unmatched: 7. The CDR3 length is 16 residues. The V gene's germline CDR1 is LNHDA and CDR2 SQIVND (reference sequence). CDR3 in amino acids: CASSPRQGRSGNTIYF. The DNA for the CDR3 is TGTGCCAGTAGTCCACGACAGGGCCGCTCTGGAAACACCATATATTTT.

This clone was counted a few times. The chain links TRBV21-1 to TRBJ1-6; no check of the table's D call, TRBD1, against the DNA was made. TRBV21-1 is a documented pseudogene. The CDR3 has 17 amino acids. The CDR3 region is CASSKPEDRGDNSPLHF. The CDR3 DNA follows: TGTGCCAGCAGCAAACCGGAGGACAGGGGAGATAATTCACCCCTCCACTTT.

CDR3 protein: CASSPGIGQASYEQYF. The CDR3 DNA reads as TGTGCCAGCAGTCCTGGGATAGGACAGGCGTCCTACGAGCAGTACTTC. The chain is built from TRBV5-4 and TRBJ2-7, with 7 bases aligning to TRBD1. This CDR3 has 16 amino acids. Unmatched junction bases numbered 12, after V lost 5 bases and J lost 1 base. Germline CDR1 reads SGHNT; CDR2 reads YYREEE (reference sequence).